This T cell receptor beta chain stems from a study of blood T cell repertoires in COVID-19. About the study: From the United States, Italy and Spain came samples of acute and convalescent COVID-19.

V was shortened by 2 bases and J by 3 bases, with 10 bases between the two germline ends. CDR1 GTSNPN and CDR2 SVGIG come from the germline V gene (reference sequence). The CDR3 loop spans 13 amino acids. The repertoire was sequenced with immunoSEQ multiplex PCR; TCRdb's copy has only in-frame clones and lacks some. This sample has fewer than 200,000 clones, with about 83% found just once. The clonotype comes from a woman older than 75 with acute or convalescent COVID-19. This chain connects TRBV30 to TRBJ1-2, with D possibly being TRBD1 (5 bases). Sequences were obtained from peripheral blood. Here the CDR3 reads CAWSRGRDYGYTF. The DNA for the CDR3 is TGTGCCTGGAGTAGAGGCAGGGACTATGGCTACACCTTC. Looking up the rest from reference TRBV30 and TRBJ1-2 gives the full variable domain: SQTIHQWPATLVQPVGSPLSLECTVEGTSNPNLYWYRQAAGRGLQLLFYSVGIGQISSEVPQNLSASRPQDRQFILSSKKLLLSDSGFYLCAWSRGRDYGYTFGSGTRLTVV.